The T cell receptor (beta chain) under discussion was sequenced for a study of blood T cell repertoires in COVID-19. Study at large: T cells, B-cell-depleted T cells, or PBMCs supplied cDNA or gDNA.

Germline V gives CDR1 MNHEY, CDR2 SVGEGT. V gave up 5 bases and J gave up 0 bases, with 8 bases separating them. The CDR3 has 14 residues. Using immunoSEQ multiplex PCR, the repertoire was profiled, and TCRdb retains in-frame clones only, with some absent. Here the sample spans 60,000 to 85,000 clones, 83% being singletons. The sequence was collected from a man older than 75 with acute or convalescent COVID-19. Sequenced material: peripheral blood. The chain is built from TRBV6-2 or TRBV6-3 and TRBJ1-5, with D perhaps matching TRBD1 (5 bases). CDR3 residues: CASSQGYSNQPQHF. The CDR3 DNA is TGTGCCAGCAGTCAGGGTTATAGCAATCAGCCCCAGCATTTT.